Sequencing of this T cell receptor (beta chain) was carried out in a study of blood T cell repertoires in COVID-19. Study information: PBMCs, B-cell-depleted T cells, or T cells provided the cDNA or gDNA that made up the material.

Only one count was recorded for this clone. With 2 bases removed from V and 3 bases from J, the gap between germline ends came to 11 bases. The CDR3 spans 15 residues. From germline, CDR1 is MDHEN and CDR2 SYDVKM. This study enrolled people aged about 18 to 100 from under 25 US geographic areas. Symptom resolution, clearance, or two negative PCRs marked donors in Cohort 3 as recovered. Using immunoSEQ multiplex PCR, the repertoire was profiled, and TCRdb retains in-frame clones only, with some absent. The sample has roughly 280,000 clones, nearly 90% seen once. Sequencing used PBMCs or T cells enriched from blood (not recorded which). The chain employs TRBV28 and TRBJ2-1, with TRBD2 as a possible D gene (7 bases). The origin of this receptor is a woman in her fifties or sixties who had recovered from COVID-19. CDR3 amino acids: CASSLGGAIYNEQFF. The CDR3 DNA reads TGTGCCAGCAGTTTAGGGGGGGCAATCTACAATGAGCAGTTCTTC.